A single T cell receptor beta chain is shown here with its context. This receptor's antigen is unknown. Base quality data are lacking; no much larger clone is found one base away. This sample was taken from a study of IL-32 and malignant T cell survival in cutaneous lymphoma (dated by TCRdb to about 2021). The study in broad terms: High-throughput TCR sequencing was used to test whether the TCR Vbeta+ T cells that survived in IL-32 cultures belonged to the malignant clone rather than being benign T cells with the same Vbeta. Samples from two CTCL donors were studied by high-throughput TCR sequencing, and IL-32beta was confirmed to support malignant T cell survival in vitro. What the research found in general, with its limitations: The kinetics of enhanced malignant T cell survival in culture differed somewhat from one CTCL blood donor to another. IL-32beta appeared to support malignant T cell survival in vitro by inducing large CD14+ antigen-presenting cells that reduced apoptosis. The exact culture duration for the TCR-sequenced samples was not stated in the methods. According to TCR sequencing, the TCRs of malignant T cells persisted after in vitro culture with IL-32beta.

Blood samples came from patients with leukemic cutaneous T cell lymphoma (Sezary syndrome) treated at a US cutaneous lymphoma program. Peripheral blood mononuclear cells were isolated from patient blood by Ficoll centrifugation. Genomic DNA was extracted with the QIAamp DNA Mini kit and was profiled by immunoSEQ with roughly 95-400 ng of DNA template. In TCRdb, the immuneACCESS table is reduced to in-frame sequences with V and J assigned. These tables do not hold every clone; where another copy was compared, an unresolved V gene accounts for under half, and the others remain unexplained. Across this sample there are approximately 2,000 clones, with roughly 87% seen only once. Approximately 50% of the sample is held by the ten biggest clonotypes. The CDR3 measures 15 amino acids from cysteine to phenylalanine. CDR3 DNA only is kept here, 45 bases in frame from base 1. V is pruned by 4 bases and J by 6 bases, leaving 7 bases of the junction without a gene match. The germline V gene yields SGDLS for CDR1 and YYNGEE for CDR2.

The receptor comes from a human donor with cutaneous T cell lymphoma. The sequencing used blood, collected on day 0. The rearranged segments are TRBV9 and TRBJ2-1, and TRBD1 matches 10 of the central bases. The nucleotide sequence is TGTGCCAGCAGCCCCACCGGGACAGGGGTCAATGAGCAGTTCTTC. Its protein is CASSPTGTGVNEQFF. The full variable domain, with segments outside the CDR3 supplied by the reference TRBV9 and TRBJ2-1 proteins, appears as DSGVTQTPKHLITATGQRVTLRCSPRSGDLSVYWYQQSLDQGLQFLIQYYNGEERAKGNILERFSAQQFPDLHSELNLSSLELGDSALYFCASSPTGTGVNEQFFGPGTRLTVL.